This T cell receptor (beta chain) was profiled in a study of identical twins. Study outcomes and limitations: There were fewer insertions in abundant cord blood beta clonotypes, but memory repertoires showed no such pattern. Conclusions leaned on cross-sectional statistical analysis and did not track the same donors over time.

MiXCR was run by TCRdb on the 5' RACE reads, yielding one entry per CDR3 protein. The table records about 890,000 distinct CDR3 sequences, 9% to 15% of them present only once. This clonotype was seen more than once but under ten times. Its specificity is not known. Trimming pared 2 bases from V and 2 bases from J, leaving 10 bases between. The CDR3 totals 15 residues. CDR1 is SGHRS and CDR2 is YFSETQ in the germline V gene. These data were likewise used in another study, on yellow fever vaccine responses in identical twins.

Sequencing was performed on PBMCs. This TCR was sampled from a woman younger than 35 in good health. The chain couples TRBV5-1 to TRBJ2-2; D not resolved. CDR3 bases: TGCGCCAGCAGCTTCACGACCGGAAACACCGGGGAGCTGTTTTTT. Protein product: CASSFTTGNTGELFF.